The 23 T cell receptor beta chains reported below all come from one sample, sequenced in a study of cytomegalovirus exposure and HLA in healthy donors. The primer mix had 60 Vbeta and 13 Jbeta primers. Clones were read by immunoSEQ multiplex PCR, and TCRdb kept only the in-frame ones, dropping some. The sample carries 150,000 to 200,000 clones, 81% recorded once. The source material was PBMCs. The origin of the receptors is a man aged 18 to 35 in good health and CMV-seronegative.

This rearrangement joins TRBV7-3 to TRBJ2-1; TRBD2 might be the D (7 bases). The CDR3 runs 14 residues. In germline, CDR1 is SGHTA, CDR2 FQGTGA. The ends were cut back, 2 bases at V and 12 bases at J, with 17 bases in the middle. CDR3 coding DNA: TGTGCCAGCAGCTTATGGGCTGGGGGCGGGGGGCAGTTCTTC. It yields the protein CASSLWAGGGGQFF.

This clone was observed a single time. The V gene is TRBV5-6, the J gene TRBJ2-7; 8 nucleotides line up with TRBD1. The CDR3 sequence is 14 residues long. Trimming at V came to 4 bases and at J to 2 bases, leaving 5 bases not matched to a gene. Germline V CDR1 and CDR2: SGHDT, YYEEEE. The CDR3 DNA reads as TGTGCCAGCAGCGCCGGACAGGGTCCCTACGAGCAGTACTTC. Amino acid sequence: CASSAGQGPYEQYF. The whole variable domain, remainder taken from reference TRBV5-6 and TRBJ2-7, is DAGVTQSPTHLIKTRGQQVTLRCSPKSGHDTVSWYQQALGQGPQFIFQYYEEEERQRGNFPDRFSGHQFPNYSSELNVNALLLGDSALYLCASSAGQGPYEQYFGPGTRLTVT.

The DNA for the CDR3 is TGTGCCAGCTCACCACCGACTAGCGGCACAGATACGCAGTATTTT. Translation: CASSPPTSGTDTQYF. The chain couples TRBV18 to TRBJ2-3; 8 nucleotides agree with TRBD2. The CDR3 sequence is 15 residues long. V dropped 0 bases and J dropped 1; count of bases not matched to a gene: 0. CDR1 and CDR2 from the germline V gene are KGHSH and LQKENI.

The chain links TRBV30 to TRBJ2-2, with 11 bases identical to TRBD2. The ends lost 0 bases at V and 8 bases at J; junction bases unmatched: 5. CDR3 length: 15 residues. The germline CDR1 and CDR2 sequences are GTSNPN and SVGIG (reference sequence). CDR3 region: CAWSVRLAGQGELFF. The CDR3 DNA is TGTGCCTGGAGTGTCAGACTAGCGGGACAGGGGGAGCTGTTTTTT.

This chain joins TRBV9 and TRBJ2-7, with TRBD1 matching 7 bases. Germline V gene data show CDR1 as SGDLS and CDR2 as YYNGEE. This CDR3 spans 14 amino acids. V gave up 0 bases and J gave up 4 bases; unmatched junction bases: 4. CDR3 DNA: TGTGCCAGCAGCGTAGGAGAGGGGGCTTACGAGCAGTACTTC. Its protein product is CASSVGEGAYEQYF.

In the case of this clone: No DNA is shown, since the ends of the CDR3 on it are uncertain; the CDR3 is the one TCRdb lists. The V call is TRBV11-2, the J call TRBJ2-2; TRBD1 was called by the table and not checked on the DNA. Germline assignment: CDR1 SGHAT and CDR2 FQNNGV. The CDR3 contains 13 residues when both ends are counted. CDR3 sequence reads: CASSPKTGGSCFF.

This CDR3 is CASSYYRQGRYFYNEQFF. The CDR3 nucleotides read TGTGCCAGCAGCTACTACCGACAGGGGCGATACTTCTACAATGAGCAGTTCTTC. The chain employs TRBV5-8 and TRBJ2-1, with TRBD1 matching over 8 bases. This CDR3 spans 18 amino acids. Losses at the gene ends were 3 bases for V and 3 bases for J; bases not matched to a gene: 14. Germline CDR1 SGHTS, CDR2 YDEGEE.

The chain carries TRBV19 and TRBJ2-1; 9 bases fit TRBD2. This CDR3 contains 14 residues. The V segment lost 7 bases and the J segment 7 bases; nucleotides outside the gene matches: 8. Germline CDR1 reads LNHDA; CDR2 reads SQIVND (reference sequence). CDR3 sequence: CASKSGRTGNEQFF. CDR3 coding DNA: TGTGCCAGTAAAAGCGGGAGGACGGGGAATGAGCAGTTCTTC.

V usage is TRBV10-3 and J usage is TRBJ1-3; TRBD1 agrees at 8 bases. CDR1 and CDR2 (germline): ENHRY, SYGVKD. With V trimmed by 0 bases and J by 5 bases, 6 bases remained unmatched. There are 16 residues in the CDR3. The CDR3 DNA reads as TGTGCCATCAGTGAGTCGACCGGGACAGGCCGAAACACCATATATTTT. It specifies CAISESTGTGRNTIYF.

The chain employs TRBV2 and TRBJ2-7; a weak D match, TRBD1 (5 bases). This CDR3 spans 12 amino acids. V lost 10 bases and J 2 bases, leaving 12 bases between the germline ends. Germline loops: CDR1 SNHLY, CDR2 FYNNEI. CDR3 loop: CATMGLTYEQYF. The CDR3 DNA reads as TGTGCCACGATGGGGCTCACCTACGAGCAGTACTTC.

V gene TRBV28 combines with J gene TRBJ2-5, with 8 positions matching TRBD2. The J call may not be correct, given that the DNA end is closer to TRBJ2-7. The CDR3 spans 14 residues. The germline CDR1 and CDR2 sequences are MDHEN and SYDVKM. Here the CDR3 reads CASSPRGGDYEQYF. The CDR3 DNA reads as TGTGCCAGCAGTCCCCGGGGGGGGGACTACGAGCAGTACTTC.

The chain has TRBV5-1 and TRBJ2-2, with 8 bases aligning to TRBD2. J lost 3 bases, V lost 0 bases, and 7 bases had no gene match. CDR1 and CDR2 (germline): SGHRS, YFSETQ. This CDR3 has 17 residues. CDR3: CASSLANSGKYTGELFF. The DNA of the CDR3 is TGCGCCAGCAGCTTGGCTAATAGCGGGAAATACACCGGGGAGCTGTTTTTT. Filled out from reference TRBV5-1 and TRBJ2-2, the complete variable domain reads KAGVTQTPRYLIKTRGQQVTLSCSPISGHRSVSWYQQTPGQGLQFLFEYFSETQRNKGNFPGRFSGRQFSNSRSEMNVSTLELGDSALYLCASSLANSGKYTGELFFGEGSRLTVL.

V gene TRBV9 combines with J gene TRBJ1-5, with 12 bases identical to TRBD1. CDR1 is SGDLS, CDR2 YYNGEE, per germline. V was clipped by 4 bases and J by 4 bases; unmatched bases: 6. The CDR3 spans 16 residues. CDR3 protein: CASSPGQGALNQPQHF. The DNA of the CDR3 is TGTGCCAGCAGCCCGGGACAGGGGGCGTTGAATCAGCCCCAGCATTTT.

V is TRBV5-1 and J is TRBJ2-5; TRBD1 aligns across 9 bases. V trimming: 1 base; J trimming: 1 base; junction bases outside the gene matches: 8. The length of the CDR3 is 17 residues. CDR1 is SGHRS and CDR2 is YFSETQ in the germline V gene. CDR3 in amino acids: CASSLSRTGVPQETQYF. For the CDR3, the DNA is TGCGCCAGCAGCTTGTCCAGGACAGGGGTACCCCAAGAGACCCAGTACTTC.

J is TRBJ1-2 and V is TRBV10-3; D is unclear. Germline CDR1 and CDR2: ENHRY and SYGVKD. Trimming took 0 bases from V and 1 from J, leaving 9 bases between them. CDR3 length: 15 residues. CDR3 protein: CAISESTGNNYGYTF. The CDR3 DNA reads TGTGCCATCAGTGAGTCTACCGGGAATAACTATGGCTACACCTTC.

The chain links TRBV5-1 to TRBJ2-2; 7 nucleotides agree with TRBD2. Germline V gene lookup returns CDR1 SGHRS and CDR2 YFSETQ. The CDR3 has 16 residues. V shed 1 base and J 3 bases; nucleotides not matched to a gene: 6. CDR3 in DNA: TGCGCCAGCAGCTTGTTCTGGACTAGGGACACCGGGGAGCTGTTTTTT. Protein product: CASSLFWTRDTGELFF.

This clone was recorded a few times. CDR3 in DNA: TGTGCTAGTGGTTTGGACCCCGGGACAGGGATTAGCGGCTACACCTTC. Translated: CASGLDPGTGISGYTF. The chain recombines TRBV12-5 with TRBJ1-2; TRBD1 matches 9 bases. The germline V gene has CDR1 LGHNT and CDR2 FRNRAP. The CDR3 is 16 amino acids. The J segment lost 8 bases and the V segment lost 1 base, leaving 11 bases of the junction unmatched.

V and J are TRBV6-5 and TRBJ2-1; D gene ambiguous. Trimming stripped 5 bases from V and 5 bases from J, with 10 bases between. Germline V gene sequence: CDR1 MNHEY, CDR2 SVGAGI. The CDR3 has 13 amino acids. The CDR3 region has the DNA TGTGCCAGCAGTGCCAGACTTGACAATGAGCAGTTCTTC. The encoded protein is CASSARLDNEQFF.

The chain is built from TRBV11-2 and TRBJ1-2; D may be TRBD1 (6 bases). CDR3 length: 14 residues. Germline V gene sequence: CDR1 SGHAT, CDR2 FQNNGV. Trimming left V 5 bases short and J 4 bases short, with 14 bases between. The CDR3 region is CASSPNRDTYGYTF. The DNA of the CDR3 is TGTGCCAGCAGCCCCAACAGGGACACCTATGGCTACACCTTC.

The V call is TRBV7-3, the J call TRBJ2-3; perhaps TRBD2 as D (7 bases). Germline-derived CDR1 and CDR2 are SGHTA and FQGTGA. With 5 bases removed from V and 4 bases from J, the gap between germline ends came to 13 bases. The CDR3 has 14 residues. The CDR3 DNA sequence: TGTGCCAGCAGCGGGGGGGCGGGATCAGATACGCAGTATTTT. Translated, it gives CASSGGAGSDTQYF. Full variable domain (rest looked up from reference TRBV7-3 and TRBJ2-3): GAGVSQTPSNKVTEKGKYVELRCDPISGHTALYWYRQSLGQGPEFLIYFQGTGAADDSGLPNDRFFAVRPEGSVSTLKIQRTERGDSAVYLCASSGGAGSDTQYFGPGTRLTVL.

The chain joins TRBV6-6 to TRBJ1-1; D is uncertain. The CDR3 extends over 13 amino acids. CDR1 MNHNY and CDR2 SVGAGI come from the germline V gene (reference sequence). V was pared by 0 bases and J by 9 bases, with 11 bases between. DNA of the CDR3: TGTGCCAGCAGTTACTCGACACCGGTTAAAGCTTTCTTT. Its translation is CASSYSTPVKAFF.

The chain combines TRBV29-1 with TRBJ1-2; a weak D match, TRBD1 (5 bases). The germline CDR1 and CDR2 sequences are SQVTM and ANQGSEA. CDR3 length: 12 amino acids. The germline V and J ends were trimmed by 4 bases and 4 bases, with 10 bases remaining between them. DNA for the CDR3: TGCAGCGTTGTTCGACAGACCTATGGCTACACCTTC. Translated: CSVVRQTYGYTF.

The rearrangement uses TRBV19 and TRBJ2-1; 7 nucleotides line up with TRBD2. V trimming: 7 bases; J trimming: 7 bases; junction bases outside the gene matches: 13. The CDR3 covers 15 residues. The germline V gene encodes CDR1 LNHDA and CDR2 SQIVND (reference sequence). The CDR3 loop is CASNSATGGRNEQFF. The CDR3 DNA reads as TGTGCCAGTAATAGTGCAACGGGAGGTCGGAATGAGCAGTTCTTC. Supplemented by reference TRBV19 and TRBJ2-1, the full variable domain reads DGGITQSPKYLFRKEGQNVTLSCEQNLNHDAMYWYRQDPGQGLRLIYYSQIVNDFQKGDIAEGYSVSREKKESFPLTVTSAQKNPTAFYLCASNSATGGRNEQFFGPGTRLTVL.